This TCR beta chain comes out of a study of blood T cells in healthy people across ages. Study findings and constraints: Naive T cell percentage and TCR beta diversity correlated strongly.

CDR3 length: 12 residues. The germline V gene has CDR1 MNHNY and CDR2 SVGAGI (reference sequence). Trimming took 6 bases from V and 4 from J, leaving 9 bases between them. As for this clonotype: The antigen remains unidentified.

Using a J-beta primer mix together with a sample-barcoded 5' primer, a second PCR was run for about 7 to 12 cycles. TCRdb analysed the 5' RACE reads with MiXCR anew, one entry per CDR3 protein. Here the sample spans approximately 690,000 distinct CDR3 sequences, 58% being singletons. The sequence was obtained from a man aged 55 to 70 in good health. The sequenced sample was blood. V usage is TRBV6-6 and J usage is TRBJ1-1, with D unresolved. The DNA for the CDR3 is TGTGCCAGCAGCGATGGGCGCACTGAAGCTTTCTTT. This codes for CASSDGRTEAFF.